These T cell receptor beta chains were read from a single sample in a study of blood T cell repertoires in COVID-19. Assay used: immunoSEQ multiplex PCR; TCRdb lists only in-frame clones, some missing. The repertoire consists of 290,000 or so clones, with around nine tenths occurring once and the leading ten covering 1% to 1.5%. The sequenced sample consisted of peripheral blood. The receptors were gathered from an older man with acute or convalescent COVID-19. Each CDR3 is given without its conserved first and last residue.

>TRBV19|TRBJ2-7
ASNPIRQGHYEQY
>TRBV12-3/TRBV12-4|TRBJ2-2
ASSPRNTGELF
>TRBV13|TRBJ2-2
ASSLGGRRTGELF
>TRBV30|TRBJ2-1
AGTSGRTGPNEQF
>TRBV2|TRBJ1-1
ASSDRGLGTEAF
>TRBV18|TRBJ2-2
ASSASAGGPIGELF
>TRBV5-4|TRBJ2-1
ASSPTGYPYNEQF
>TRBV4-3|TRBJ2-5
ASSQGRSGGLQETQY
>TRBV3-1/TRBV3-2|TRBJ2-1
ASSQVPGTPSSYNEQF
>TRBV19|TRBJ1-5
ASSIALRGGRSNQPQH
>TRBV28|TRBJ1-4
ASSLRGYPF
>TRBV5-1|TRBJ2-5
ASSLGSGTGGLEETQY